The rows below give T cell receptor beta chains drawn from one sample of a study of cytomegalovirus exposure and HLA in healthy donors. This table comes from immunoSEQ multiplex PCR, and its TCRdb copy is limited to in-frame clones, with some not included. The sample records over 150,000 clones, around 79% being singletons. Sequences were obtained from PBMCs. These receptors were taken from a girl aged 5 to 17 in good health and CMV-seropositive. CDR3s include the opening cysteine and the closing phenylalanine or tryptophan. The order of the fields is D gene, V gene, clone size, J gene, CDR3 protein, CDR3 DNA. D genes are given only for firm matches. Rows give clone size only sometimes, using once, few, many, or a class for an expanded clone.

d_call: TRBD1; v_call: TRBV5-1; clone_size: few; j_call: TRBJ1-1; cdr3_aa: CASSLQGQNTEAFF; cdr3_nt: TGCGCCAGCAGCCTACAGGGGCAGAACACTGAAGCTTTCTTT
d_call: NA; v_call: TRBV18; clone_size: NA; j_call: TRBJ2-2; cdr3_aa: CASSPPNTGSFFSNTGELFF; cdr3_nt: TGTGCCAGCTCACCCCCCAACACCGGGAGTTTTTTTTCGAACACCGGGGAGCTGTTTTTT
d_call: TRBD2; v_call: TRBV5-1; clone_size: NA; j_call: TRBJ2-3; cdr3_aa: CASSLIAGGRDTQYF; cdr3_nt: TGCGCCAGCAGCTTGATAGCGGGGGGCCGCGATACGCAGTATTTT
d_call: NA; v_call: TRBV27; clone_size: NA; j_call: TRBJ2-7; cdr3_aa: CASSLSGGISLPYEQYF; cdr3_nt: TGTGCCAGCAGCCTTAGCGGCGGGATTTCCCTGCCCTACGAGCAGTACTTC
d_call: NA; v_call: TRBV19; clone_size: NA; j_call: TRBJ2-1; cdr3_aa: CASSIMESSYNEQFF; cdr3_nt: TGTGCCAGTAGTATCATGGAGAGCTCCTACAATGAGCAGTTCTTC
d_call: NA; v_call: TRBV7-2; clone_size: NA; j_call: TRBJ2-7; cdr3_aa: CASSSQGQGGYEQYF; cdr3_nt: TGTGCCAGCAGCTCACAAGGACAGGGAGGGTACGAGCAGTACTTC
d_call: NA; v_call: TRBV2; clone_size: NA; j_call: TRBJ2-1; cdr3_aa: CASSETPNNEQFF; cdr3_nt: TGTGCCAGCAGTGAAACCCCTAACAATGAGCAGTTCTTC
d_call: TRBD1; v_call: TRBV10-3; clone_size: few; j_call: TRBJ2-1; cdr3_aa: CAIRGTGDNEQFF; cdr3_nt: TGTGCCATCAGGGGGACAGGGGACAATGAGCAGTTCTTC
d_call: TRBD1; v_call: TRBV5-8; clone_size: NA; j_call: TRBJ1-2; cdr3_aa: CASSRDRGYGYTF; cdr3_nt: TGTGCCAGCAGCAGGGACAGGGGCTATGGCTACACCTTC
d_call: TRBD2; v_call: TRBV4-2; clone_size: NA; j_call: TRBJ2-7; cdr3_aa: CASSQDGGASEQYF; cdr3_nt: TGTGCCAGCAGCCAAGACGGGGGGGCAAGCGAGCAGTACTTC
d_call: TRBD2; v_call: TRBV2; clone_size: NA; j_call: TRBJ2-5; cdr3_aa: CASSDGRRAGGQETQYF; cdr3_nt: TGTGCCAGCAGTGACGGGAGGCGAGCGGGGGGGCAAGAGACCCAGTACTTC
d_call: NA; v_call: TRBV11-2; clone_size: NA; j_call: TRBJ2-3; cdr3_aa: CASSLGTIVLTQYF; cdr3_nt: TGTGCCAGCAGCTTGGGGACAATCGTACTTACGCAGTATTTT
d_call: NA; v_call: TRBV30; clone_size: once; j_call: TRBJ1-5; cdr3_aa: CAWSGEGNQPQHF; cdr3_nt: TGTGCCTGGAGTGGAGAGGGAAACCAGCCCCAGCATTTT
d_call: TRBD2; v_call: TRBV7-2; clone_size: NA; j_call: TRBJ2-7; cdr3_aa: CASSLGEGFNSYEQYF; cdr3_nt: TGTGCCAGCAGCTTAGGGGAGGGTTTCAACTCCTACGAGCAGTACTTC
d_call: NA; v_call: TRBV5-1; clone_size: NA; j_call: TRBJ2-7; cdr3_aa: CASSFGVDYEQYF; cdr3_nt: TGCGCCAGCAGCTTCGGGGTAGACTACGAGCAGTACTTC
d_call: NA; v_call: TRBV6-1; clone_size: once; j_call: TRBJ2-2; cdr3_aa: CASSPVVAPGELFF; cdr3_nt: TGTGCCAGCAGTCCGGTGGTCGCACCGGGGGAGCTGTTTTTT
d_call: NA; v_call: TRBV5-6; clone_size: NA; j_call: TRBJ1-1; cdr3_aa: CASSIESLNTEAFF; cdr3_nt: TGTGCCAGCAGCATAGAGAGTCTGAACACTGAAGCTTTCTTT
d_call: TRBD1; v_call: TRBV11-3; clone_size: NA; j_call: TRBJ2-7; cdr3_aa: CASSLEGQVIVYEQYF; cdr3_nt: TGTGCCAGCAGCTTAGAGGGACAGGTCATCGTCTACGAGCAGTACTTC
d_call: NA; v_call: TRBV13; clone_size: NA; j_call: TRBJ2-7; cdr3_aa: CASSPRQEFSYEQYF; cdr3_nt: TGTGCCAGCAGCCCGAGACAGGAGTTCTCCTACGAGCAGTACTTC
d_call: NA; v_call: TRBV6-1; clone_size: NA; j_call: TRBJ2-2; cdr3_aa: CASRGGGELFF; cdr3_nt: TGTGCCAGCCGCGGTGGGGGGGAGCTGTTTTTT
d_call: TRBD2; v_call: TRBV2; clone_size: once; j_call: TRBJ2-1; cdr3_aa: CASSIASGGGYEQFF; cdr3_nt: TGTGCCAGCAGTATAGCTAGCGGGGGAGGTTATGAGCAGTTCTTC
d_call: TRBD1; v_call: TRBV6-6; clone_size: NA; j_call: TRBJ2-7; cdr3_aa: CASRRDSTYEQYF; cdr3_nt: TGTGCCAGCAGAAGGGACAGTACCTACGAGCAGTACTTC
d_call: NA; v_call: TRBV7-8; clone_size: NA; j_call: TRBJ2-7; cdr3_aa: CASSLARLTSYEQYF; cdr3_nt: TGTGCCAGCAGCTTAGCGAGGCTCACCTCCTACGAGCAGTACTTC
d_call: NA; v_call: TRBV30; clone_size: NA; j_call: TRBJ2-3; cdr3_aa: CAWNTGLGTDTQYF; cdr3_nt: TGTGCCTGGAACACAGGGCTGGGCACAGATACGCAGTATTTT
d_call: NA; v_call: TRBV11-2; clone_size: NA; j_call: TRBJ1-6; cdr3_aa: CASSIQQGPNSPLHF; cdr3_nt: TGTGCCAGCAGCATCCAACAGGGACCTAATTCACCCCTCCACTTT
d_call: TRBD1; v_call: TRBV6-6; clone_size: NA; j_call: TRBJ2-3; cdr3_aa: CASSYQGTGADTQYF; cdr3_nt: TGTGCCAGCAGTTACCAGGGGACAGGGGCAGATACGCAGTATTTT
d_call: NA; v_call: TRBV4-2; clone_size: once; j_call: TRBJ2-7; cdr3_aa: CASSQVSAGSSYEQYF; cdr3_nt: TGTGCCAGCAGCCAAGTTTCGGCAGGAAGCTCCTACGAGCAGTACTTC
d_call: TRBD2; v_call: TRBV5-1; clone_size: NA; j_call: TRBJ2-3; cdr3_aa: CASSLAGGDDTQYF; cdr3_nt: TGCGCCAGCAGCTTGGCGGGGGGTGACGATACGCAGTATTTT
d_call: TRBD1; v_call: TRBV11-3; clone_size: NA; j_call: TRBJ2-7; cdr3_aa: CASTGTWTGEYEQYF; cdr3_nt: TGTGCCAGCACCGGTACTTGGACAGGGGAGTACGAGCAGTACTTC
d_call: TRBD1; v_call: TRBV6-5; clone_size: NA; j_call: TRBJ2-7; cdr3_aa: CASNGGGQGRYEQYF; cdr3_nt: TGTGCCAGCAATGGAGGGGGACAGGGGCGCTACGAGCAGTACTTC
d_call: TRBD2; v_call: TRBV11-2; clone_size: NA; j_call: TRBJ2-3; cdr3_aa: CASSLREPLAGGTDTQYF; cdr3_nt: TGTGCCAGCAGCCTGAGGGAACCACTAGCGGGGGGGACAGATACGCAGTATTTT
d_call: NA; v_call: TRBV27; clone_size: NA; j_call: TRBJ2-1; cdr3_aa: CASSLSGGPDEQFF; cdr3_nt: TGTGCCAGCAGTTTATCCGGGGGGCCTGATGAGCAGTTCTTC
d_call: NA; v_call: TRBV30; clone_size: NA; j_call: TRBJ1-1; cdr3_aa: CAWSRGSGQGKGTEAFF; cdr3_nt: TGTGCCTGGAGTAGGGGGTCGGGGCAGGGTAAGGGCACTGAAGCTTTCTTT
d_call: TRBD1; v_call: TRBV5-1; clone_size: few; j_call: TRBJ2-5; cdr3_aa: CASSWGGQGQQTQYF; cdr3_nt: TGCGCCAGCAGCTGGGGGGGACAGGGGCAGCAGACCCAGTACTTC
d_call: NA; v_call: TRBV15; clone_size: NA; j_call: TRBJ1-1; cdr3_aa: CATSRALTEAFF; cdr3_nt: TGTGCCACCAGCAGAGCCCTCACTGAAGCTTTCTTT
d_call: NA; v_call: TRBV7-2; clone_size: NA; j_call: TRBJ2-2; cdr3_aa: CASSLGTPTGELFF; cdr3_nt: TGTGCCAGCAGCCTAGGGACACCCACCGGGGAGCTGTTTTTT
d_call: NA; v_call: TRBV7-9; clone_size: once; j_call: TRBJ1-2; cdr3_aa: CASSLSGGYGYTF; cdr3_nt: TGTGCCAGCAGCTTATCAGGTGGCTATGGCTACACCTTC
d_call: NA; v_call: TRBV7-8; clone_size: NA; j_call: TRBJ1-5; cdr3_aa: CASSQDIYSNQPQHF; cdr3_nt: TGTGCCAGCAGCCAAGACATCTATAGCAATCAGCCCCAGCATTTT
d_call: TRBD1; v_call: TRBV4-1; clone_size: NA; j_call: TRBJ1-6; cdr3_aa: CASRPDRSADYNSPLHF; cdr3_nt: TGCGCCAGCAGACCGGACAGGTCTGCAGATTATAATTCACCCCTCCACTTT
d_call: NA; v_call: TRBV6-5; clone_size: NA; j_call: TRBJ2-3; cdr3_aa: CASSSTGNTDTQYF; cdr3_nt: TGTGCCAGCAGCAGCACAGGGAACACAGATACGCAGTATTTT
d_call: TRBD1; v_call: TRBV30; clone_size: NA; j_call: TRBJ2-7; cdr3_aa: CAWDGQGSYEQYF; cdr3_nt: TGTGCCTGGGATGGACAGGGGTCCTACGAGCAGTACTTC
d_call: NA; v_call: TRBV7-2; clone_size: NA; j_call: TRBJ2-7; cdr3_aa: CASSLDYEQYF; cdr3_nt: TGTGCCAGCAGTCTAGACTACGAGCAGTACTTC
d_call: TRBD2; v_call: TRBV7-2; clone_size: NA; j_call: TRBJ2-3; cdr3_aa: CASSTSGGYTDTQYF; cdr3_nt: TGTGCCAGCAGTACTAGCGGGGGCTACACAGATACGCAGTATTTT
d_call: NA; v_call: TRBV19; clone_size: NA; j_call: TRBJ2-2; cdr3_aa: CASKTGLGGNTGELFF; cdr3_nt: TGTGCCAGTAAAACAGGACTCGGGGGTAACACCGGGGAGCTGTTTTTT
d_call: NA; v_call: TRBV29-1; clone_size: few; j_call: TRBJ1-2; cdr3_aa: CSVVQSYGYTF; cdr3_nt: TGCAGCGTTGTACAGTCCTATGGCTACACCTTC
d_call: NA; v_call: TRBV27; clone_size: few; j_call: TRBJ1-6; cdr3_aa: CASSLSYLYSPLHF; cdr3_nt: TGTGCCAGCAGTTTATCCTACCTTTATTCACCCCTCCACTTT
d_call: NA; v_call: TRBV21-1; clone_size: NA; j_call: TRBJ1-5; cdr3_aa: CASSKLQKKQPQHF; cdr3_nt: TGTGCCAGCAGCAAATTACAGAAGAAACAGCCCCAGCATTTT
d_call: NA; v_call: TRBV28; clone_size: NA; j_call: TRBJ1-3; cdr3_aa: CASSQVVVGNTIYF; cdr3_nt: TGTGCCAGCAGCCAGGTAGTAGTTGGAAACACCATATATTTT
d_call: NA; v_call: TRBV29-1; clone_size: few; j_call: TRBJ1-2; cdr3_aa: CSVSGAETNYGYTF; cdr3_nt: TGCAGCGTTTCAGGGGCGGAAACTAACTATGGCTACACCTTC
d_call: NA; v_call: TRBV4-1; clone_size: once; j_call: TRBJ1-5; cdr3_aa: CASSQEIQGNQPQHF; cdr3_nt: TGCGCCAGCAGCCAAGAAATACAGGGCAATCAGCCCCAGCATTTT
d_call: NA; v_call: TRBV27; clone_size: NA; j_call: TRBJ2-7; cdr3_aa: CASSFQATYEQYF; cdr3_nt: TGTGCCAGCAGTTTTCAGGCCACCTACGAGCAGTACTTC
d_call: NA; v_call: TRBV6-5; clone_size: NA; j_call: TRBJ1-1; cdr3_aa: CASSYSGAQNTEAFF; cdr3_nt: TGTGCCAGCAGTTACTCAGGGGCCCAGAACACTGAAGCTTTCTTT
d_call: TRBD1; v_call: TRBV13; clone_size: NA; j_call: TRBJ1-2; cdr3_aa: CASSTERDRVNGYTF; cdr3_nt: TGTGCCAGCAGCACCGAACGGGACAGGGTAAATGGCTACACCTTC
d_call: TRBD2; v_call: TRBV6-5; clone_size: NA; j_call: TRBJ2-3; cdr3_aa: CASSYSSGLGADTQYF; cdr3_nt: TGTGCCAGCAGTTACTCGTCGGGACTAGGAGCAGATACGCAGTATTTT
d_call: NA; v_call: TRBV2; clone_size: NA; j_call: TRBJ1-1; cdr3_aa: CASRAYTEAFF; cdr3_nt: TGTGCCAGCAGGGCCTACACTGAAGCTTTCTTT
d_call: TRBD1; v_call: TRBV6-1; clone_size: NA; j_call: TRBJ1-1; cdr3_aa: CASRTGSSNTEAFF; cdr3_nt: TGTGCCAGCAGGACAGGGTCCTCGAACACTGAAGCTTTCTTT
d_call: TRBD1; v_call: TRBV7-2; clone_size: once; j_call: TRBJ2-4; cdr3_aa: CASSLRQGVLAKNIQYF; cdr3_nt: TGTGCCAGCAGCTTACGACAGGGGGTACTAGCCAAAAACATTCAGTACTTC
d_call: NA; v_call: TRBV7-9; clone_size: NA; j_call: TRBJ2-2; cdr3_aa: CASSPDPREHTGELFF; cdr3_nt: TGTGCCAGCAGCCCAGACCCCCGGGAGCACACCGGGGAGCTGTTTTTT
d_call: NA; v_call: TRBV4-1; clone_size: NA; j_call: TRBJ2-1; cdr3_aa: CASSHLYSGDEQFF; cdr3_nt: TGCGCCAGCAGCCACCTATACAGCGGCGATGAGCAGTTCTTC
d_call: TRBD2; v_call: TRBV15; clone_size: NA; j_call: TRBJ2-2; cdr3_aa: CATSRDAGLATGELFF; cdr3_nt: TGTGCCACCAGCAGAGATGCGGGACTAGCGACCGGGGAGCTGTTTTTT